This entry concerns a single TCR beta chain. The antigen is unknown. Germline CDR1 is SGHRS and CDR2 is YFSETQ. The CDR3 runs 13 residues. V was pared by 1 base and J by 8 bases, with 12 bases between. TCRdb reanalysed the 5' RACE reads using MiXCR and keeps one entry per CDR3 protein. The sample shows around 110,000 distinct CDR3 sequences, roughly 8.4% of them seen only once. This entry belongs to a study of T cells after yellow fever vaccination. Study context: Low-cell-number fractions were prepared with SMART-Seq v4 Ultra Low Input. General study results and limits: Most clones from primary vaccination were detected again post-booster (96% CD4, roughly 90% CD8). Just a small share of clonotypes turned up in the CD4 compartment as well as the CD8 compartment.

The chain has TRBV5-1 and TRBJ1-1, with D tentatively TRBD1 (6 bases). This specimen was CD8+ T cells sorted from PBMCs, taken 45 days after the yellow fever booster vaccination. This TCR was sampled from a man younger than 45 who received the YFV17D yellow fever vaccine. The CDR3: CASSLYPGAEAFF. The CDR3 nucleotides are TGCGCCAGCAGCTTGTACCCAGGGGCCGAAGCTTTCTTT.